This T cell receptor beta chain originates from a study of T cells after yellow fever vaccination. Each CDR3 protein is one row after TCRdb ran MiXCR on the 5' RACE reads. Among about 320,000 distinct CDR3 sequences listed, around 4.5% were seen once. On this clonotype: This sequence may be a read error, since a much larger clone differs from it by one base.

The CDR3 is 15 residues long. Germline-derived CDR1 and CDR2 are KGHSH and LQKENI. V lost 5 bases and J lost 6; bases outside the gene matches: 11. This rearrangement joins TRBV18 to TRBJ1-1; 8 bases match TRBD1. The receptor's source is a man aged 18 to 30 who received the YFV17D yellow fever vaccine. Specimen: PBMCs, collected 15 days after the yellow fever booster vaccination. The CDR3 nucleotides are TGTGCCAGCTCAACGTCCCAGGGGGCGGGTTCTGAAGCTTTCTTT. It encodes CASSTSQGAGSEAFF.